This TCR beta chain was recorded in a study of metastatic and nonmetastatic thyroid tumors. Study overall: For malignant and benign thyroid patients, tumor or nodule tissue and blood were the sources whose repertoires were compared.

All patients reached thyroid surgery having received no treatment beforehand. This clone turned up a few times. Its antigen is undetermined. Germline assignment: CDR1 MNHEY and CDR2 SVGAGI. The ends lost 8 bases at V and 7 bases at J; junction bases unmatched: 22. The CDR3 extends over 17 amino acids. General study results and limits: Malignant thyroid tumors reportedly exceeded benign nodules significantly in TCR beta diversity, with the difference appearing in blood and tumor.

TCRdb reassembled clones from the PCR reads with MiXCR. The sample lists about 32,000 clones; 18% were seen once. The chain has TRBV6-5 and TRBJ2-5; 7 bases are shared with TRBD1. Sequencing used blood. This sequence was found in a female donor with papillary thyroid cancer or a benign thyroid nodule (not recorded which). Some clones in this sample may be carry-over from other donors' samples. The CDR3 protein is CASYPRGTASGTGTQYF. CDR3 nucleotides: TGTGCCAGCTATCCTCGTGGGACAGCCAGTGGTACAGGGACCCAGTACTTC.